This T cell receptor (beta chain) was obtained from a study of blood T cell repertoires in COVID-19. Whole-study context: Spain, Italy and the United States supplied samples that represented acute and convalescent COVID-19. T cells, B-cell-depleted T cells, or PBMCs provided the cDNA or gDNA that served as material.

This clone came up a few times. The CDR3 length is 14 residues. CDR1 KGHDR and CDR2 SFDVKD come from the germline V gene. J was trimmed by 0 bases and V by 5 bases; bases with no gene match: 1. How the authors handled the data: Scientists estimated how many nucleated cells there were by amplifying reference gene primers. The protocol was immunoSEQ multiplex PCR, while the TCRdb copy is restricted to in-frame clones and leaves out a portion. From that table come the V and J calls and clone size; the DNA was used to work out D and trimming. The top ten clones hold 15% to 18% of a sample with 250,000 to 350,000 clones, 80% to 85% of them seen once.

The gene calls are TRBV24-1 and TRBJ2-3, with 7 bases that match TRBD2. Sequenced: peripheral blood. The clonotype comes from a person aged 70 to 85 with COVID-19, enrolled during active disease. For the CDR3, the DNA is TGTGCCACCAGTGGGACTAGAAGCACAGATACGCAGTATTTT. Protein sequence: CATSGTRSTDTQYF.